Detailed here is one T cell receptor beta chain. The data were obtained in a study of blood T cell repertoires in COVID-19. Clones were read by immunoSEQ multiplex PCR, and TCRdb kept only the in-frame ones, dropping some. In the table there are around 100,000 clones, about nine tenths of which are singletons. CDR3 length equals 14 residues. Germline V gene data show CDR1 as SGHTA and CDR2 as FQGNSA. Trimming cost V 1 base and J 0 bases, with 6 bases left between them. Source material: peripheral blood. The chain couples TRBV7-2 to TRBJ1-2; D perhaps matches TRBD1 (5 bases). The TCR was taken from a woman older than 75 with acute or convalescent COVID-19. The CDR3, as DNA: TGTGCCAGCAGCTTAGGACAGACTAACTATGGCTACACCTTC. Protein product: CASSLGQTNYGYTF.